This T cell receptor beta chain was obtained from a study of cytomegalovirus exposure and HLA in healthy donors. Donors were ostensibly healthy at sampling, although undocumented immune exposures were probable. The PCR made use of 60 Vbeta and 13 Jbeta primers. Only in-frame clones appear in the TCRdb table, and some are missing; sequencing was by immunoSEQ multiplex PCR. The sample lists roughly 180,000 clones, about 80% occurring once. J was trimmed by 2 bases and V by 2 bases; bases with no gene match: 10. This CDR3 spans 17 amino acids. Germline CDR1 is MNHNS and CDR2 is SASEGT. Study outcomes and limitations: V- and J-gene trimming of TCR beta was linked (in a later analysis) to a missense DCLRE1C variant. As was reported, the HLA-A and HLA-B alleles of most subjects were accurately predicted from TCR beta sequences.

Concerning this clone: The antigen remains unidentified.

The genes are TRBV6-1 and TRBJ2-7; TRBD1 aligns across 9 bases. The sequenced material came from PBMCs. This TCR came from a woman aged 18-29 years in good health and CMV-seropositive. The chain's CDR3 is CASSEISLTGGPYEQYF. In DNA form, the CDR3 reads TGTGCCAGCAGTGAAATCTCTCTAACAGGGGGCCCCTACGAGCAGTACTTC.